This TCR beta chain was profiled in a study of CD8+CD57+ T cells in acquired aplastic anemia. Study-level background: The mean DNA yield obtained from sorted CD4+ and CD8+ cells came to roughly 3.4 ug. Study observations and caveats: Found in both controls and patients were around 29 CD8+ CDR3 sequences.

Germline lookup yields CDR1 LNHNV and CDR2 YYDKDF (reference sequence). This CDR3 is built from 15 residues. J gave up 2 bases and V 1 base, and 4 bases lay outside the gene matches. This clonotype has only a few counts. The antigen is not known. Genomic DNA acted as the template from which TCR beta VDJ combination and CDR3 sequence profiling were carried out. TCRdb fed the reads into MiXCR, producing one record per CDR3 protein. The data hold over 150,000 distinct CDR3 sequences, with 71% observed a single time. All patients picked for sequencing had shown, by flow cytometry, an expansion of CD8+CD57+ cells. Severe acquired aplastic anemia was the diagnosis recorded for all patients.

The J gene is TRBJ2-7, the V gene TRBV15; 8 bases fit TRBD1. Sequenced: sorted CD4+, CD8+, or CD8+CD57+ T cells (not recorded which) from PBMCs. The clonotype originates from a human donor with aplastic anemia. The CDR3 region is CATSRVRGQAYEQYF. The CDR3, as DNA: TGTGCCACCAGCAGAGTTAGGGGACAGGCCTACGAGCAGTACTTC.